Described below is a single TCR beta chain sequence and its context. Method: immunoSEQ multiplex PCR; TCRdb's copy keeps in-frame clones and lacks some. This sample has 85,000 to 120,000 clones, with around 80% found just once. The CDR3 contains 18 residues. Germline CDR1 MGHRA, CDR2 YSYEKL. V lost 4 bases and J 5 bases, leaving 21 bases between the germline ends. This specimen comes from a study of blood T cell repertoires in COVID-19. This rearrangement joins TRBV4-1 to TRBJ1-6; weak D call: TRBD1 (6 bases). This TCR was recovered from a man older than 75 with COVID-19, enrolled during active disease. Material: peripheral blood. Here the CDR3 DNA reads TGCGCCAGCAGCCCGATTGCCTGGGCAGGGGCTAATAATTCACCCCTCCACTTT. This gives the protein CASSPIAWAGANNSPLHF.